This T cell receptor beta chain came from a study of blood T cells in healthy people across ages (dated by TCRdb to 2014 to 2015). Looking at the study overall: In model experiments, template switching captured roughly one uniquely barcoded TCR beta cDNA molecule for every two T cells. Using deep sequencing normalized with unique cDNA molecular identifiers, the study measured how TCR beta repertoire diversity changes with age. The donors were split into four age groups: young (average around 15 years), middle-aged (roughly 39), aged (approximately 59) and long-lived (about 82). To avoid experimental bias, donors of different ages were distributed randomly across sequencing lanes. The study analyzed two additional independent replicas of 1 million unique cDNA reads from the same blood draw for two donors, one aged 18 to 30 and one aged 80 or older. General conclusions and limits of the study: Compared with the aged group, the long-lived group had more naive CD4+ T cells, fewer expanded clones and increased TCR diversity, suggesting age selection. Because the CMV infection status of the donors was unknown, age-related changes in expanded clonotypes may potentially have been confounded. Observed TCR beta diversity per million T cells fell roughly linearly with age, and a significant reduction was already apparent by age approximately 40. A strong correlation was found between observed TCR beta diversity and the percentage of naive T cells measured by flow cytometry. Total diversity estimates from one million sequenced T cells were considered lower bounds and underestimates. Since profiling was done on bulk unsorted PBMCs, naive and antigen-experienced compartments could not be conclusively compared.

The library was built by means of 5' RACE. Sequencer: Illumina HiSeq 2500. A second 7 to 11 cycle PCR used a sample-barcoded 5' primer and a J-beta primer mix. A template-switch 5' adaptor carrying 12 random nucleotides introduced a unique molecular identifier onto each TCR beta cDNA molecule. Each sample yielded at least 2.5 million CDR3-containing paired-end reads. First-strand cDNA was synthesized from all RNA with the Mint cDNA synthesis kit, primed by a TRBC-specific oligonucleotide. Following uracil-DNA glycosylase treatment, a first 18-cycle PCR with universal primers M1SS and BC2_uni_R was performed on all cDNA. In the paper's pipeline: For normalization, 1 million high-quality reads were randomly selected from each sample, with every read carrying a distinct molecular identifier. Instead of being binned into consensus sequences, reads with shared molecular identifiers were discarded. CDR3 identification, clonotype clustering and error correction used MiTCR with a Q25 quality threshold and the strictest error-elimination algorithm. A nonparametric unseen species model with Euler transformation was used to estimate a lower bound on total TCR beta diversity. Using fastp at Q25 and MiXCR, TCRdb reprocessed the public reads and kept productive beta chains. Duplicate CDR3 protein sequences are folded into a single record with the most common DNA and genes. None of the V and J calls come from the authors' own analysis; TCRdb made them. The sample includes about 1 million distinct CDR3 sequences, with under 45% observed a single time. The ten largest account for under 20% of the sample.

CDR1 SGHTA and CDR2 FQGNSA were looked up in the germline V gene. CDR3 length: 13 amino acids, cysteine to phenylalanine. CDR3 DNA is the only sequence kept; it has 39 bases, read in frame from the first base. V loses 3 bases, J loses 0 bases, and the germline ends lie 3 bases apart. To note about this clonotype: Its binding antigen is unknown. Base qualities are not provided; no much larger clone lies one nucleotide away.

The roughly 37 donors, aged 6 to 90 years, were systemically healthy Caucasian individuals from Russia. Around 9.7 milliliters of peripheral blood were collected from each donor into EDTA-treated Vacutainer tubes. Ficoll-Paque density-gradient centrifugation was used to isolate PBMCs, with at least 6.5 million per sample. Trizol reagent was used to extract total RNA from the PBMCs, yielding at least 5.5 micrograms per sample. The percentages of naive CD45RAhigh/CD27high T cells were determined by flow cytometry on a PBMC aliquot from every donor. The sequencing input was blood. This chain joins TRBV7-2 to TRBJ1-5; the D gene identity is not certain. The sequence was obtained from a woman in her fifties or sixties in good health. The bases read TGTGCCAGCAGCTTTTATAGCAATCAGCCCCAGCATTTT. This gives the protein CASSFYSNQPQHF.